Following are 2 T cell receptor beta chains from one sample sequenced in a study of T cells in Graves' hyperthyroidism and ophthalmopathy. Regions amplified from RNA transcripts were the TCR beta CDR3 regions. In the first-round RT-PCR of the TCR CDR3, the HTBI primer set was used. Each CDR3 protein is one row after TCRdb ran MiXCR on the multiplex PCR reads. The sample carries more than 550,000 distinct CDR3 sequences, 18% recorded once. The source material was blood. These receptors came from a woman between 50 and 59 years old with Graves' hyperthyroidism that later progressed to Graves' ophthalmopathy.

Written as DNA, the CDR3 is TGTGCCAGCAGCGCCGGGACAGGGGGCGCGGGCTACACCTTC. Its translation is CASSAGTGGAGYTF. The V call is TRBV11-1, the J call TRBJ1-2; 12 nucleotides agree with TRBD1. This CDR3 has 14 residues. With V trimmed by 5 bases and J by 8 bases, 6 bases remained unmatched. Germline values: CDR1 SGHAT, CDR2 FQDESV (reference sequence).

This clonotype has a handful of counts. The V call is TRBV20-1, the J call TRBJ2-7; TRBD2 aligns across 7 bases. The trim removed 5 bases at V and 6 bases at J, leaving 7 bases unmatched. This CDR3 region has 12 residues. The V gene's germline CDR1 is DFQATT and CDR2 SNEGSKA (reference sequence). This CDR3 reads CSAPGRGSEQYF. CDR3 coding DNA: TGCAGTGCTCCTGGGAGGGGATCCGAGCAGTACTTC.